The rows below give T cell receptor beta chains drawn from one sample of a study of shared clonotypes between healthy human individuals. Only in-frame clones appear in the TCRdb table, and some are missing; sequencing was by immunoSEQ multiplex PCR. The table lists under 850,000 clones, 72% of them singletons. The sequencing sample was made of memory CD4+ T cells sorted from blood. The receptors were sampled from a woman between 25 and 40 years old in good health. CDR3s include the opening cysteine and the closing phenylalanine or tryptophan. D genes are given only for firm matches. The size entry is marked missing in some rows and otherwise reads once, few, many or a size class.

>.|.|TRBV2|TRBJ2-5
CASSVLETQYF
TGTGCCAGCAGTGTTTTAGAGACCCAGTACTTC
>.|.|TRBV19|TRBJ2-1
CASSSTGISYNEQFF
TGTGCCAGTAGTTCGACAGGAATCTCCTACAATGAGCAGTTCTTC
>.|TRBD2|TRBV2|TRBJ2-2
CASKTSGIRRAGELFF
TGTGCCAGTAAGACTAGCGGGATTAGGAGGGCCGGGGAGCTGTTTTTT
>.|TRBD2|TRBV12-5|TRBJ2-1
CASGSTSGILNEQFF
TGTGCTAGTGGGTCGACTAGCGGGATCCTAAATGAGCAGTTCTTC
>.|.|TRBV2|TRBJ2-6
CASKNRAGANVLTF
TGTGCCAGCAAGAACAGGGCTGGGGCCAACGTCCTGACTTTC
>.|.|TRBV30|TRBJ1-3
CACPTPGNTIYF
TGTGCCTGTCCCACCCCTGGAAACACCATATATTTT
>.|.|TRBV29-1|TRBJ2-1
CSVGERGNEQFF
TGCAGCGTGGGAGAAAGGGGCAATGAGCAGTTCTTC
>.|TRBD1|TRBV28|TRBJ2-1
CASSLGQGLEQFF
TGTGCCAGCAGCCTGGGACAGGGGCTTGAGCAGTTCTTC
>few|.|TRBV19|TRBJ1-1
CASGIPLGTEAFF
TGTGCCAGTGGTATCCCTCTTGGCACTGAAGCTTTCTTT
>.|TRBD1|TRBV19|TRBJ1-1
CASSILTGMNTEAFF
TGTGCCAGTAGTATCCTGACAGGGATGAACACTGAAGCTTTCTTT
>few|.|TRBV27|TRBJ1-5
CASRPRAGLYQPQHF
TGTGCCAGCAGACCTCGGGCAGGGCTGTATCAGCCCCAGCATTTT
>.|TRBD2|TRBV4-1|TRBJ2-2
CASSQRGTAGSELFF
TGCGCCAGCAGCCAGCGGGGGACCGCTGGGTCGGAGCTGTTTTTT
>once|.|TRBV19|TRBJ1-1
CASSIGGFNTEAFF
TGTGCCAGTAGTATAGGGGGATTTAACACTGAAGCTTTCTTT
>.|TRBD2|TRBV27|TRBJ2-1
CASSPGLAGRNEQFF
TGTGCCAGCAGCCCGGGACTAGCGGGACGTAATGAGCAGTTCTTC
>.|TRBD1|TRBV9|TRBJ1-3
CASSRRTGDSSGNTIYF
TGTGCCAGCAGCAGGCGGACAGGGGACAGCTCTGGAAACACCATATATTTT
>.|.|TRBV4-1|TRBJ2-7
CASSQDQSRWGYEQYF
TGCGCCAGCAGCCAAGATCAAAGCAGATGGGGGTACGAGCAGTACTTC
>.|TRBD1|TRBV7-9|TRBJ1-1
CASSLRQGGNTEAFF
TGTGCCAGCAGCTTAAGACAGGGAGGGAACACTGAAGCTTTCTTT
>.|.|TRBV2|TRBJ2-6
CASSEANSGANVLTF
TGTGCCAGCAGTGAAGCCAACTCTGGGGCCAACGTCCTGACTTTC
>.|.|TRBV2|TRBJ2-7
CASSELVYEQYF
TGTGCCAGCAGTGAACTCGTCTACGAGCAGTACTTC
>.|TRBD1|TRBV25-1|TRBJ1-4
CASIGGGREKLFF
TGTGCCAGCATCGGAGGGGGCCGTGAAAAACTGTTTTTT
>.|.|TRBV6-1|TRBJ1-4
CASSASAGQGEKLFF
TGTGCCAGCAGTGCTAGTGCGGGTCAGGGAGAAAAACTGTTTTTT
>.|TRBD1|TRBV27|TRBJ2-7
CASSFLGQGTYEQYF
TGTGCCAGCAGTTTCTTGGGACAGGGTACCTACGAGCAGTACTTC
>.|TRBD2|TRBV4-1|TRBJ2-7
CASSQEKREGLYEQYF
TGCGCCAGCAGCCAAGAAAAGCGGGAGGGCCTCTACGAGCAGTACTTC
>.|.|TRBV7-9|TRBJ1-2
CASSFETFYGYTF
TGTGCCAGCAGCTTCGAGACCTTCTATGGCTACACCTTC
>.|.|TRBV5-1|TRBJ1-1
CASSLEEGVNTEAFF
TGCGCCAGCAGCTTGGAGGAGGGGGTGAACACTGAAGCTTTCTTT
>many|TRBD2|TRBV6-1|TRBJ2-7
CASRPPGGGVYEQYF
TGTGCCAGCAGACCCCCCGGGGGGGGTGTCTACGAGCAGTACTTC
>few|TRBD1|TRBV6-5|TRBJ1-1
CASSYNTGAGAEAFF
TGTGCCAGCAGTTACAATACAGGGGCGGGCGCTGAAGCTTTCTTT
>once|TRBD2|TRBV28|TRBJ2-3
CASSSPTSGRVDTQYF
TGTGCCAGCAGTTCCCCGACTAGCGGGAGGGTAGATACGCAGTATTTT
>.|.|TRBV18|TRBJ2-1
CASSPRTQNEQFF
TGTGCCAGCTCACCAAGGACTCAGAATGAGCAGTTCTTC
>.|.|TRBV2|TRBJ1-5
CASSREGGQPQHF
TGTGCCAGCAGTAGGGAGGGTGGACAGCCCCAGCATTTT
>.|.|TRBV27|TRBJ2-1
CASSLSYTPNEQFF
TGTGCCAGCAGTTTATCGTACACCCCCAATGAGCAGTTCTTC
>many|.|TRBV29-1|TRBJ1-2
CSVEDPGGGEAF
TGCAGCGTTGAAGATCCCGGAGGGGGGGAGGCCTTC
>.|TRBD2|TRBV19|TRBJ2-6
CATDGGGAHSGANVLTF
TGTGCCACCGACGGGGGGGGCGCCCACTCTGGGGCCAACGTCCTGACTTTC
>few|.|TRBV29-1|TRBJ1-3
CSVGTQGSGNTIYF
TGCAGCGTTGGCACACAGGGCTCTGGAAACACCATATATTTT
>many|TRBD1|TRBV2|TRBJ2-3
CASETGGADTQYF
TGTGCCAGCGAGACAGGGGGCGCAGATACGCAGTATTTT
>.|.|TRBV27|TRBJ2-7
CASSLKARYEQYF
TGTGCCAGCAGTTTAAAGGCACGCTACGAGCAGTACTTC
>.|TRBD1|TRBV10-1|TRBJ2-7
CASSEGGTGAYEQYF
TGCGCCAGCAGTGAGGGCGGGACAGGAGCTTACGAGCAGTACTTC
>.|.|TRBV7-9|TRBJ2-7
CASSSIGGPYEQYF
TGTGCCAGCAGCTCCATCGGGGGGCCGTACGAGCAGTACTTC
>.|.|TRBV18|TRBJ1-5
CASSPQFAEPQHF
TGTGCCAGCTCACCACAGTTCGCGGAGCCCCAGCATTTT
>.|.|TRBV27|TRBJ2-3
CASGTGIRSPDTQYF
TGTGCCAGCGGAACAGGGATCCGGAGCCCAGATACGCAGTATTTT
>.|TRBD1|TRBV25-1|TRBJ2-7
CASTNDRGPYEQYF
TGTGCCAGCACCAATGACAGGGGACCCTACGAGCAGTACTTC
>.|TRBD2|TRBV7-2|TRBJ2-7
CASSLYPTSGSSYEQYF
TGTGCCAGCAGCTTATACCCGACTAGCGGGAGCTCCTACGAGCAGTACTTC
>.|.|TRBV2|TRBJ2-3
CASSLADVRTDTQYF
TGTGCCAGCAGTTTAGCGGATGTTCGCACAGATACGCAGTATTTT
>.|.|TRBV5-1|TRBJ2-1
CASSADGDSYNEQFF
TGCGCCAGCAGCGCGGACGGGGACTCCTACAATGAGCAGTTCTTC
>.|TRBD1|TRBV18|TRBJ1-2
CASSPQTRTGGNYGYTF
TGTGCCAGCTCACCACAAACCCGGACAGGGGGCAACTATGGCTACACCTTC
>.|.|TRBV14|TRBJ2-7
CASSPSLLHYEQYF
TGTGCCAGCAGCCCGTCCCTACTCCACTACGAGCAGTACTTC
>.|.|TRBV18|TRBJ2-5
CASLDQGASGTQYF
TGTGCCAGCTTGGATCAGGGAGCGTCCGGAACCCAGTACTTC